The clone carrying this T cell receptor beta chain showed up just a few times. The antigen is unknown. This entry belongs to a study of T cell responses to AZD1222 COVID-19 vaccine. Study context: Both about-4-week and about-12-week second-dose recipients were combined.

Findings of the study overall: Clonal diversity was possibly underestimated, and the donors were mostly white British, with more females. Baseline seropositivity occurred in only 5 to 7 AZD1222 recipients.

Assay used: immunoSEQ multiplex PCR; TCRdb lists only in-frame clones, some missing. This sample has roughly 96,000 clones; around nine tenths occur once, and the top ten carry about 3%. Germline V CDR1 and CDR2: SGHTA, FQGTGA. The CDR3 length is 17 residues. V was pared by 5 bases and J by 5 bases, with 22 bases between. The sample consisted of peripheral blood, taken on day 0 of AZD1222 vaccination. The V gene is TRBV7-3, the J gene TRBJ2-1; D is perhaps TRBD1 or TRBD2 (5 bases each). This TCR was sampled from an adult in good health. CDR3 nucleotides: TGTGCCAGCAGCCCCTTGCCCAGCGGTATAGGGGACAATGAGCAGTTCTTC. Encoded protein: CASSPLPSGIGDNEQFF.